What follows describes a single T cell receptor (beta chain). Its antigen is not known. These data are taken from a study of beta chain features in type 1 diabetes. Isolated RNA was reverse transcribed in full, so expressed TCRB transcripts were sequenced. The repertoire was sequenced with immunoSEQ multiplex PCR; TCRdb's copy has only in-frame clones and lacks some. Altogether roughly 610,000 clones are present, roughly 16% being singletons, with the ten largest covering about 0.097%. Post-sort purity exceeded 95% for all sorted populations. This CDR3 has 19 amino acids. Trimming took 5 bases from V and 4 from J; bases not matched to a gene: 19. Germline values: CDR1 SEHNR, CDR2 FQNEAQ (reference sequence). Whole-study findings and limits: People with Type 1 diabetes carried modestly yet significantly shorter TCRB CDR3s in all four CD4+ subsets.

V gene TRBV7-9 combines with J gene TRBJ1-2; 10 nucleotides line up with TRBD1. Sequenced material: naive CD4+ T cells from blood. This sequence originates from a man between 18 and 35 years old in good health. The CDR3 loop is CASSSPTSSVTGGGYGYTF. The CDR3 DNA is TGTGCCAGCAGCAGTCCCACCAGCAGTGTGACAGGGGGCGGCTATGGCTACACCTTC.